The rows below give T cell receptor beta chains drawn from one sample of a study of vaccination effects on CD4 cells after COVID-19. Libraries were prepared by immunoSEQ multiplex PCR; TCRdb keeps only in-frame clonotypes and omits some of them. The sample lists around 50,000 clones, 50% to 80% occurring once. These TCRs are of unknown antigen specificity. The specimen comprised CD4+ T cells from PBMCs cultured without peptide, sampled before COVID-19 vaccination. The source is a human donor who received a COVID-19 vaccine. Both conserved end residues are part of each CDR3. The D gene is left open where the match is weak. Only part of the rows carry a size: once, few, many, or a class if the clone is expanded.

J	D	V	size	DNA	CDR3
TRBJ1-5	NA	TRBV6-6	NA	TGTGCCAGCAGTCACCGGGATCTGAGGGGCAATCAGCCCCAGCATTTT	CASSHRDLRGNQPQHF
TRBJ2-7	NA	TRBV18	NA	TGTGCCAGCTCACCCCCCGGAGGGTTACTATACGAGCAGTACTTC	CASSPPGGLLYEQYF
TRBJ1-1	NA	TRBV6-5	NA	TGTGCCAGCAGTCCGACAGGCATGAACACTGAAGCTTTCTTT	CASSPTGMNTEAFF
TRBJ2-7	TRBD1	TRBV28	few	TGTGCCAGCAGGACTCCGGGACAGAGAGTCTACGAGCAGTACTTC	CASRTPGQRVYEQYF
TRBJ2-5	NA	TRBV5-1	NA	TGCGCCAGCAGCTTAAACAGGGACGAGACCCAGTACTTC	CASSLNRDETQYF
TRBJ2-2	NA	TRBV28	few	TGTGCCAGCAGACGTTTGACTCTTACCAACACCGGGGAGCTGTTTTTT	CASRRLTLTNTGELFF
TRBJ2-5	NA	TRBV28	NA	TGTGCCAGCAGTCTGGTCGGGACGGGAACTCAAGAGACCCAGTACTTC	CASSLVGTGTQETQYF
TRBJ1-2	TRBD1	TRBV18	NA	TGTGCCAGCTCACAGGGGACCGGGACAGGGTCCGATGGCTACACCTTC	CASSQGTGTGSDGYTF
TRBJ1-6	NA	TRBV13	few	TGTGCCAGCAGACTAAACTCCTATAATTCACCCCTCCACTTT	CASRLNSYNSPLHF
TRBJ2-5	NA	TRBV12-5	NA	TGTGCTAGCAGGGTGGTTTCGGAGACCCAGTACTTC	CASRVVSETQYF
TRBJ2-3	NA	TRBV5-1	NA	TGCGCCAGCAGCTTGGCGGGAGAGAGCACAGATACGCAGTATTTT	CASSLAGESTDTQYF
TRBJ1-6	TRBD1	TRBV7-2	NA	TGTGCCAGCAGCCCCCGACAGGGACCCACCCTCCACTTT	CASSPRQGPTLHF
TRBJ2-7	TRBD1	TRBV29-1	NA	TGCAGCGTTGAGGGGACAGACTACGAGCAGTACTTC	CSVEGTDYEQYF
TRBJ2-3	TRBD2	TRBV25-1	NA	TGTGCCAGCAGTGAAGGGACTAGCGGGGGAGCTAGCACAGATACGCAGTATTTT	CASSEGTSGGASTDTQYF
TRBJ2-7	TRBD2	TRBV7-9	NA	TGTGCCAGCAGCTTCGGGACTAGCGGGACCCACGAGCAGTACTTC	CASSFGTSGTHEQYF
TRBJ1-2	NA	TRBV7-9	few	TGTGCCAGCAGCCCGACGACAGTTCGCTACACCTTC	CASSPTTVRYTF
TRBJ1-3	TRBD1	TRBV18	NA	TGTGCCAGCTCATCGGCGCCGGGACAGGGGAACACCATATATTTT	CASSSAPGQGNTIYF
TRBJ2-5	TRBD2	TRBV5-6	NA	TGTGCCAGCAGCTTAGGGACTAGCGGCTTGGCCCAGTACTTC	CASSLGTSGLAQYF
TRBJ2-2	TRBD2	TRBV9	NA	TGTGCCAGCAGCGTCCTGGGGGGACTAAATTCCGTCGGGGAGCTGTTTTTT	CASSVLGGLNSVGELFF
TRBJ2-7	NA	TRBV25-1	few	TGTGCCAGCAGTGAGGGGGGCGGGACAAGGCCCGAGTACTTC	CASSEGGGTRPEYF
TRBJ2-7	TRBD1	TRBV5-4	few	TGTGCCAGCAGCTGGGGACAGGGGGCGGGATACGAGCAGTACTTC	CASSWGQGAGYEQYF
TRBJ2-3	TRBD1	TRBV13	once	TGTGCCAGCAGCTTAGTAGGGGGCAGGAGCACAGATACGCAGTATTTT	CASSLVGGRSTDTQYF
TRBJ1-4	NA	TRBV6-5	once	TGTGCCAGCAGCTACAGGGCGGGGGAAAAACTGTTTTTT	CASSYRAGEKLFF
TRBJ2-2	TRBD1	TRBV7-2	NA	TGTGCCAGCAGCACCCGACAGGGGGCGAACACCGGGGAGCTGTTTTTT	CASSTRQGANTGELFF
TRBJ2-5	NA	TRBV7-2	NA	TGTGCCAGCAGCTTACAGGCTCCCGGGGCGGGAGAGACCCAGTACTTC	CASSLQAPGAGETQYF
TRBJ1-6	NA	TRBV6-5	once	TGTGCCAGCAGTTACTGGGGCGCACCCCTCCACTTT	CASSYWGAPLHF
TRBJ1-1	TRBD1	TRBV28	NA	TGTGCCAGCAGTTTAGGACAGGCCACTGAAGCTTTCTTT	CASSLGQATEAFF
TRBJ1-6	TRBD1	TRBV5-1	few	TGCGCCAGCAGCTCTGACAGGGGGGATAATTCACCCCTCCACTTT	CASSSDRGDNSPLHF
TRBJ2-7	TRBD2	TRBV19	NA	TGTGCCAGTAGTATGCGGGAGGGCCGCGAGCAGTACTTC	CASSMREGREQYF
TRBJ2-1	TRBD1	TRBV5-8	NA	TGTGCCAGCAGCTCCGGGACAGGGTCCTACAATGAGCAGTTCTTC	CASSSGTGSYNEQFF
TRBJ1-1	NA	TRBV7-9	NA	TGTGCCAGCAGCTTACACACTCTGAACACTGAAGCTTTCTTT	CASSLHTLNTEAFF
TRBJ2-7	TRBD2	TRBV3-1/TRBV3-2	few	TGTGCCAGCAGCCATGGACTAGCGGAGCAGTACTTC	CASSHGLAEQYF
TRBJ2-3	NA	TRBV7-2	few	TGTGCCAGCAGCTTAAGGGGTGGGACTGGGAGATTGGAAGATACGCAGTATTTT	CASSLRGGTGRLEDTQYF
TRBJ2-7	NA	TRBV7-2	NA	TGTGCCAGCAGCCCTACCCGGCTCTACGAGCAGTACTTC	CASSPTRLYEQYF
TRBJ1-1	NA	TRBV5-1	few	TGCGCCAGCACCTCCCCAGGCATGAACACTGAAGCTTTCTTT	CASTSPGMNTEAFF
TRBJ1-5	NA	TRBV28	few	TGTGCCAGCAGTTTAGGTCAGGGAAATCAGCCCCAGCATTTT	CASSLGQGNQPQHF
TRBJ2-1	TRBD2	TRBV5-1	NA	TGCGCCAGCAGCTTGGCCCGGACTAGCGGGAGAAACCTCGTCGATGAGCAGTTCTTC	CASSLARTSGRNLVDEQFF
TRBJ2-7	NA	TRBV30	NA	TGTGCCTGGAGTGTAGGACACAGAGGGCACGAGCAGTACTTC	CAWSVGHRGHEQYF
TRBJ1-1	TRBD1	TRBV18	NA	TGTGCCAGCTCCCTTTCGACAGCCAGGGGGACTGAAGCTTTCTTT	CASSLSTARGTEAFF
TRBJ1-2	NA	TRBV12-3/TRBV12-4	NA	TGTGCCAGCAGTTTTTCGGGGAGTGATAGCTACACCTTC	CASSFSGSDSYTF
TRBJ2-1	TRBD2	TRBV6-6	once	TGTGCCAGCTGGTCTAGCGGTCACAATGAGCAGTTCTTC	CASWSSGHNEQFF
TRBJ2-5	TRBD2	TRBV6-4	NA	TGTGCCAGCAGCCCGGGAGCGGGGGGGATTGAGACCCAGTACTTC	CASSPGAGGIETQYF
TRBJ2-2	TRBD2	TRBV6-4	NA	TGTGCCAGCAGTGACTCTAGGCGGGGGGACACCGGGGAGCTGTTTTTT	CASSDSRRGDTGELFF
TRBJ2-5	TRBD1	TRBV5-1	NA	TGCGCCAGCAGGCGGACAGGGGCGTGGGAGACCCAGTACTTC	CASRRTGAWETQYF
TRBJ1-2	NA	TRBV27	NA	TGTGCCAGCAGACCAGGACTCACAGGGCATAACTATGGCTACACCTTC	CASRPGLTGHNYGYTF
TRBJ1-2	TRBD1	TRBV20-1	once	TGCAGTGCTAGTCCGGGACAGGGTCGAAGGGACTATGGCTACACCTTC	CSASPGQGRRDYGYTF
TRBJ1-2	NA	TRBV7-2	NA	TGTGCCAGCAGCTTAGGGGTCAGGGACTATGGCTACACCTTC	CASSLGVRDYGYTF
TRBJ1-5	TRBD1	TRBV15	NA	TGTGCCACCAGCAGAGATGCAGGGGGCGGTCAGCCCCAGCATTTT	CATSRDAGGGQPQHF
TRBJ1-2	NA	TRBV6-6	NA	TGTGCCAGCAGTTACTCGAATCGCGGCAGGTCGAATGGCTACACCTTC	CASSYSNRGRSNGYTF
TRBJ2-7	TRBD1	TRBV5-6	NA	TGTGCCAGCAGCTTGAGTGGACAGGTCTACGAGCAGTACTTC	CASSLSGQVYEQYF